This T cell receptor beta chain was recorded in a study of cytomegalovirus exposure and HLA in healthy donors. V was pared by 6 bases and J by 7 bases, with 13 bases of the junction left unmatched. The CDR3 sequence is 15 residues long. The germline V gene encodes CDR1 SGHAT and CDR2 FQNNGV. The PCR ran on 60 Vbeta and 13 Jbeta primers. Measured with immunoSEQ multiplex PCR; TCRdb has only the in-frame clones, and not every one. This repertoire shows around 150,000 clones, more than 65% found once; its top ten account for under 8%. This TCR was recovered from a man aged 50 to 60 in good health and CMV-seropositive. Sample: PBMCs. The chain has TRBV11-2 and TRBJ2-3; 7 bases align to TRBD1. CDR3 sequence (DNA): TGTGCCAGCAGACTGCCGGGACAGTCTAGGAATACGCAGTATTTT. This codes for CASRLPGQSRNTQYF. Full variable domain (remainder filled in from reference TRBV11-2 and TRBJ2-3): EAGVAQSPRYKIIEKRQSVAFWCNPISGHATLYWYQQILGQGPKLLIQFQNNGVVDDSQLPKDRFSAERLKGVDSTLKIQPAKLEDSAVYLCASRLPGQSRNTQYFGPGTRLTVL.